This note documents a single T cell receptor beta chain sequence. No antigen is known for it. Assay used: immunoSEQ multiplex PCR; TCRdb lists only in-frame clones, some missing. The sample shows 80,000 to 95,000 clones, around 90% of them seen only once. These data originate in a study of graft-versus-host responses after intestinal transplantation. Study-wide background: Among the recipients, transplants were multivisceral, liver-intestinal, or isolated intestinal. After anti-thymocyte globulin induction, recipients took tacrolimus and steroids for approximately 3 years.

V lost 4 bases and J 5 bases, leaving 5 bases between the germline ends. Per germline, CDR1 MNHEY and CDR2 SVGAGI. CDR3 length: 11 residues. Study results and limitations: Individuals carrying graft-donor T cell macrochimerism showed high graft-versus-host to host-versus-graft clonal ratios in allografts.

This chain joins TRBV6-5 and TRBJ2-5; no reliable D call. This TCR derives from a human donor who received an intestinal transplant. The specimen comprised unstimulated CD8+ T cells sorted from spleen or lymph node cells, sampled before intestinal transplant. The DNA for the CDR3 is TGTGCCAGCAGTTTTCGTGAGACCCAGTACTTC. Translation gives CASSFRETQYF.